The TCR beta chain described here comes from a study of a mutant IDH1 vaccine in newly diagnosed glioma. Study information: Averaging roughly 40 years of age, treated patients were approximately 62% male and 37.5% female. Whole-study findings and limits: Pseudoprogression apparently lacked any relation to changes in top peripheral T cell clonotypes. Induction of immune responses by the vaccine occurred in about 95% of patients.

Noted time point: baseline, week 1 (first vaccination visit). Treatment: pre-vaccination baseline after standard-of-care therapy. Astrocytomas found in donors were new, WHO grade 3 or 4, IDH1-mutant and ATRX-lost. The assay was immunoSEQ multiplex PCR, and TCRdb's table has in-frame clones only and misses some. The table lists about 16,000 clones, roughly nine tenths of them singletons. Trimming removed 0 bases from V and 3 bases from J, with 11 bases in between. This CDR3 contains 15 residues. In germline, CDR1 is LGHNA, CDR2 YSLEER. A note on this clone: The antigen is unknown.

The receptor's source is a woman between 35 and 50 years old with glioma. Some clones in this sample may be carry-over from other donors' samples. Sequencing was performed on PBMCs, taken from a glioma patient treated with radiotherapy, temozolomide or both. The chain carries TRBV4-3 and TRBJ1-2; tentatively, D is TRBD1 (6 bases). The CDR3 nucleotides read TGCGCCAGCAGCCAAGAACCCAGGGGTCACTATGGCTACACCTTC. It codes for CASSQEPRGHYGYTF.